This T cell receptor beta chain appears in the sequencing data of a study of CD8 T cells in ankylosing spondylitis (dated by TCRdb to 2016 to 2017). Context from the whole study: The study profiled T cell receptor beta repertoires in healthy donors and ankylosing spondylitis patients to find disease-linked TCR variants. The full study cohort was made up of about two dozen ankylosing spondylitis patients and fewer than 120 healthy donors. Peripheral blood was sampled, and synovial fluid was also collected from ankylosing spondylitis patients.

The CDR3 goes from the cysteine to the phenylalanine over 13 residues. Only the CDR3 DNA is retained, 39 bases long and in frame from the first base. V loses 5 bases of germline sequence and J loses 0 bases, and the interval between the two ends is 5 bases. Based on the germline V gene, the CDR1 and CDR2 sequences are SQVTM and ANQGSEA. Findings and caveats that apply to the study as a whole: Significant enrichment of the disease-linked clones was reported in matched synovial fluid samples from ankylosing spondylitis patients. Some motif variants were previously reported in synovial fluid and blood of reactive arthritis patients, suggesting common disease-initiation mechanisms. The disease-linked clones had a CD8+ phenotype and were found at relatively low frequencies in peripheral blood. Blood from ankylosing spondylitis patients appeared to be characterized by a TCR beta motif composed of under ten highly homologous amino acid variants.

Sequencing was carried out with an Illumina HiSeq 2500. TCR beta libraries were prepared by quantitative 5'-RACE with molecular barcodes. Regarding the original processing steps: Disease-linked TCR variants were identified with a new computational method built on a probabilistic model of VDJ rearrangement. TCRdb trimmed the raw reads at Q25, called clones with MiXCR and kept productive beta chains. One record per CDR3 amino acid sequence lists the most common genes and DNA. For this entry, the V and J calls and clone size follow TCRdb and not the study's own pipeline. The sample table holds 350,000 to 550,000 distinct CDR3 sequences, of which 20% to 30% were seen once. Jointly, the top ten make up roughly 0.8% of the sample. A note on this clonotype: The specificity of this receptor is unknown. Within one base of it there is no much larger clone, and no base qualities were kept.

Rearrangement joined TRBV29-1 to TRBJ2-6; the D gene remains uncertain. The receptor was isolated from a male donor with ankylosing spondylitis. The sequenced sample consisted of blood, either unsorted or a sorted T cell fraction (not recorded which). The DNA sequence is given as TGCAGCGTTCAGGTCTCTGGGGCCAACGTCCTGACTTTC. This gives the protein CSVQVSGANVLTF.